Listed below are T cell receptor beta chains from one sample, sequenced in a study of blood T cell repertoires in COVID-19. Measured with immunoSEQ multiplex PCR; TCRdb has only the in-frame clones, and not every one. The table records 270,000 or so clones, roughly 90% of them present only once. Input material: peripheral blood. Receptor source: a woman aged 40 to 50 who had recovered from COVID-19. The CDR3 runs from the conserved cysteine through the conserved F or W. Fields, in order: V gene, D gene, clone size, J gene, CDR3 protein, CDR3 DNA. A D gene is named only where the DNA matches it firmly. Only part of the rows carry a size: once, few, many, or a class if the clone is expanded.

>TRBV29-1|NA|NA|TRBJ2-2
CSVEDSRVQTGELFF
TGCAGCGTTGAAGACTCGCGAGTTCAAACCGGGGAGCTGTTTTTT
>TRBV4-1|NA|once|TRBJ2-5
CASSQDSGQGGETQYF
TGCGCCAGCAGCCAAGATAGCGGCCAGGGTGGAGAGACCCAGTACTTC
>TRBV5-4|TRBD1|NA|TRBJ2-1
CASSLQGAVLNEQFF
TGTGCCAGCAGCTTACAGGGGGCAGTGTTGAATGAGCAGTTCTTC
>TRBV3-1/TRBV3-2|NA|NA|TRBJ1-3
CASSQGSSGNTIYF
TGTGCCAGCAGCCAAGGGAGCTCTGGAAACACCATATATTTT
>TRBV11-2|TRBD2|NA|TRBJ2-5
CASSLDVIAGGETQYF
TGTGCCAGCAGCTTAGATGTCATAGCGGGAGGGGAGACCCAGTACTTC
>TRBV19|NA|NA|TRBJ2-7
CASSPRSSSSYEQYF
TGTGCCAGTAGTCCCCGGTCTTCCTCCTCCTACGAGCAGTACTTC
>TRBV11-2|NA|once|TRBJ2-7
CASSPRARQGYEQYF
TGTGCCAGCAGCCCTCGGGCCCGGCAGGGGTACGAGCAGTACTTC
>TRBV10-3|NA|few|TRBJ1-6
CAISESLSNSPLHF
TGTGCCATCAGTGAGTCGTTATCCAATTCACCCCTCCACTTT
>TRBV6-5|NA|NA|TRBJ2-1
CASDRGAGEQFF
TGTGCCAGCGACCGCGGCGCGGGAGAGCAGTTCTTC
>TRBV30|NA|NA|TRBJ1-2
CAWARAIGYTF
TGTGCCTGGGCGAGGGCAATTGGCTACACCTTC
>TRBV28|NA|NA|TRBJ1-5
CASSRDTNQPQHF
TGTGCCAGCAGTCGTGACACCAATCAGCCCCAGCATTTT
>TRBV19|TRBD1|NA|TRBJ2-7
CASSTPGTGLFQQYF
TGTGCCAGTAGTACACCCGGGACAGGCCTCTTCCAGCAGTACTTC
>TRBV13|TRBD2|NA|TRBJ2-7
CASSSTTSGRVYEQYF
TGTGCCAGCAGCTCCACGACTAGCGGGAGAGTGTACGAGCAGTACTTC
>TRBV11-2|NA|once|TRBJ2-6
CASSSGQSGGANVLTF
TGTGCCAGCAGCTCCGGACAGTCGGGAGGGGCCAACGTCCTGACTTTC
>TRBV12-2|NA|NA|TRBJ2-5
CASRPRQGYRPRETQYF
TGTGCAAGTCGCCCCCGACAGGGCTACCGACCCCGGGAGACCCAGTACTTC
>TRBV5-5|TRBD1|NA|TRBJ2-7
CASSSGQRPYEQYF
TGTGCCAGCAGCTCGGGACAGCGTCCCTACGAGCAGTACTTC
>TRBV7-2|TRBD2|NA|TRBJ2-3
CASSLELAGAVDTQYF
TGTGCCAGCAGCTTAGAACTAGCGGGAGCGGTAGATACGCAGTATTTT
>TRBV7-6|NA|NA|TRBJ2-2
CASSQLQGGTGELFF
TGTGCCAGCAGCCAACTCCAGGGGGGCACCGGGGAGCTGTTTTTT
>TRBV9|TRBD2|few|TRBJ2-1
CASSVAPFGLAHNEQFF
TGTGCCAGCAGCGTGGCCCCGTTTGGACTAGCTCACAATGAGCAGTTCTTC
>TRBV20-1|TRBD2|NA|TRBJ2-2
CSASRAGANTGELFF
TGCAGTGCTAGTAGAGCGGGAGCGAACACCGGGGAGCTGTTTTTT
>TRBV6-4|NA|NA|TRBJ1-2
CASSGGTHGYTF
TGTGCCAGCAGCGGAGGGACCCATGGCTACACCTTC
>TRBV27|TRBD1|NA|TRBJ2-2
CASSKQGATGELFF
TGTGCCAGCAGTAAACAGGGGGCGACCGGGGAGCTGTTTTTT
>TRBV7-2|TRBD2|NA|TRBJ2-7
CASSLGGYGTYEQYF
TGTGCCAGCAGCTTGGGGGGGTACGGCACCTACGAGCAGTACTTC
>TRBV5-8|TRBD2|NA|TRBJ2-2
CASSRGLAGGTTGELFF
TGTGCCAGCAGCCGTGGACTAGCGGGGGGGACCACCGGGGAGCTGTTTTTT
>TRBV6-5|NA|few|TRBJ1-2
CASTAEAYGYTF
TGTGCCAGCACGGCAGAGGCTTATGGCTACACCTTC
>TRBV30|NA|NA|TRBJ1-6
CAWKPAPANSPLHF
TGTGCCTGGAAGCCGGCCCCAGCGAATTCACCCCTCCACTTT
>TRBV7-9|TRBD2|NA|TRBJ2-7
CASSPRLAQTYEQYF
TGTGCCAGCAGCCCTCGACTAGCGCAGACCTACGAGCAGTACTTC
>TRBV27|NA|few|TRBJ2-7
CASSSGPSWVYEQYF
TGTGCCAGCAGTTCTGGGCCCTCCTGGGTGTACGAGCAGTACTTC
>TRBV7-9|NA|NA|TRBJ2-5
CASSLPTEETQYF
TGTGCCAGCAGCCTCCCGACAGAAGAGACCCAGTACTTC
>TRBV5-8|NA|NA|TRBJ2-2
CASSVFGGDTGELFF
TGTGCCAGCAGCGTGTTTGGGGGCGACACCGGGGAGCTGTTTTTT
>TRBV28|NA|once|TRBJ2-1
CASSPGTPSSYNEQFF
TGTGCCAGCAGCCCCGGGACTCCGAGCTCCTACAATGAGCAGTTCTTC
>TRBV5-1|TRBD2|NA|TRBJ2-1
CASGLAGVVEQFF
TGCGCCAGCGGACTAGCGGGAGTTGTTGAGCAGTTCTTC
>TRBV9|NA|NA|TRBJ1-1
CASSVTGNTEAFF
TGTGCCAGCAGCGTAACAGGGAACACTGAAGCTTTCTTT
>TRBV5-6|NA|NA|TRBJ2-7
CASSLTPGPTNEQYF
TGTGCCAGCAGCTTAACACCAGGCCCGACTAACGAGCAGTACTTC
>TRBV13|TRBD1|NA|TRBJ2-5
CASSDGQGLETQYF
TGTGCCAGCAGCGACGGACAGGGGTTAGAGACCCAGTACTTC
>TRBV4-1|TRBD2|NA|TRBJ2-7
CASSQEDGLAGPGAYEQYF
TGCGCCAGCAGCCAAGAGGACGGACTAGCGGGACCGGGGGCCTACGAGCAGTACTTC
>TRBV11-3|NA|NA|TRBJ2-3
CASSLTGSTDTQYF
TGTGCCAGCAGCTTAACAGGATCCACAGATACGCAGTATTTT
>TRBV3-1/TRBV3-2|NA|NA|TRBJ1-4
CASSRTGKSEKLFF
TGTGCCAGCAGCCGCACAGGGAAGAGTGAAAAACTGTTTTTT
>TRBV6-6|TRBD1|NA|TRBJ1-2
CASSLPWDRANLYGYTF
TGTGCCAGCAGTCTCCCTTGGGACAGAGCTAATCTCTATGGCTACACCTTC
>TRBV19|NA|NA|TRBJ1-1
CASSTPTLMVTEAFF
TGTGCCAGTAGTACCCCGACATTAATGGTTACTGAAGCTTTCTTT
>TRBV10-3|NA|NA|TRBJ2-7
CAITANGGTYEQYF
TGTGCCATCACGGCGAATGGCGGAACCTACGAGCAGTACTTC
>TRBV29-1|NA|NA|TRBJ2-5
CSVLRGGETQYF
TGCAGCGTCCTCAGGGGCGGTGAGACCCAGTACTTC
>TRBV29-1|NA|once|TRBJ1-5
CSVAVFFQPQHF
TGCAGCGTTGCAGTATTTTTTCAGCCCCAGCATTTT
>TRBV24-1|NA|NA|TRBJ1-2
CATSDYLGYTF
TGTGCCACCAGTGATTATCTTGGCTACACCTTC
>TRBV7-2|TRBD2|NA|TRBJ2-5
CASSHTSVEETQYF
TGTGCCAGCAGCCACACTAGCGTCGAGGAGACCCAGTACTTC
>TRBV6-2/TRBV6-3|NA|NA|TRBJ2-7
CASSKPGQRGYEQYF
TGTGCCAGCAGCAAACCGGGACAACGCGGCTACGAGCAGTACTTC
>TRBV18|TRBD1|NA|TRBJ2-2
CASSPFQGAAGELFF
TGTGCCAGCTCACCATTCCAGGGGGCCGCCGGGGAGCTGTTTTTT
>TRBV4-1|TRBD2|NA|TRBJ2-7
CASSLSILRTSQSYEQYF
TGCGCCAGCAGCCTGTCGATCTTGAGGACTAGCCAATCCTACGAGCAGTACTTC
>TRBV11-2|TRBD2|NA|TRBJ2-3
CASSRGKLAGGIDTQYF
TGTGCCAGCAGCCGGGGAAAACTAGCGGGAGGTATAGATACGCAGTATTTT
>TRBV28|NA|NA|TRBJ2-5
CASTQGEAPQETQYF
TGTGCCAGCACCCAAGGGGAGGCGCCCCAAGAGACCCAGTACTTC
>TRBV28|NA|once|TRBJ1-2
CASSFGVEGYTF
TGTGCCAGCAGTTTCGGGGTGGAAGGCTACACCTTC
>TRBV19|TRBD1|NA|TRBJ1-4
CASSWGQSNEKLFF
TGTGCCAGTAGTTGGGGACAGAGTAATGAAAAACTGTTTTTT
>TRBV12-5|NA|once|TRBJ2-5
CASGRQQETQYF
TGTGCTAGTGGTCGACAGCAAGAGACCCAGTACTTC
>TRBV18|NA|NA|TRBJ2-2
CASSPPFRSEGNTGELFF
TGTGCCAGCTCACCACCGTTTCGGTCGGAGGGGAACACCGGGGAGCTGTTTTTT
>TRBV27|TRBD2|NA|TRBJ2-5
CASRGRSLPWGGSGETQYF
TGTGCCAGCAGGGGGCGCAGTTTACCGTGGGGCGGGAGTGGGGAGACCCAGTACTTC